These T cell receptor beta chains were read from a single sample in a study of cytomegalovirus exposure and HLA in healthy donors. TCRdb's table, derived via immunoSEQ multiplex PCR, lists solely in-frame clones and lacks some. Among roughly 230,000 clones listed, approximately 81% were seen once. Input material: PBMCs. These receptors were taken from a girl aged 2-15 years in good health and CMV-seronegative. Both conserved end residues are part of each CDR3. The D gene is left open where the match is weak. Clone size is given for some rows only: seen once, a few or many times, or a class if the clone is expanded.

NA NA TRBJ2-3 TRBV9 CASSVEGGTQYF TGTGCCAGCAGCGTAGAAGGCGGAACGCAGTATTTT
TRBD1 few TRBJ1-4 TRBV7-9 CASSLDRGQLNEKLFF TGTGCCAGCAGCTTAGATAGGGGACAGCTTAATGAAAAACTGTTTTTT
NA NA TRBJ1-5 TRBV11-2 CASSLDRWRQPQHF TGTGCCAGCAGCTTAGATCGGTGGAGGCAGCCCCAGCATTTT
NA NA TRBJ2-7 TRBV5-4 CASSLEGGEQYF TGTGCCAGCAGCTTGGAAGGGGGCGAGCAGTACTTC
NA few TRBJ1-4 TRBV5-6 CASSLLSPNEKLFF TGTGCCAGCAGCTTGTTGAGCCCAAATGAAAAACTGTTTTTT
TRBD1 few TRBJ2-1 TRBV29-1 CSVRGQGHNEQFF TGCAGCGTACGCGGACAGGGTCACAATGAGCAGTTCTTC
TRBD2 NA TRBJ2-7 TRBV10-2 CASSEPLFRWEGESSGESYEQYF TGCGCCAGCAGTGAGCCCCTCTTCAGGTGGGAGGGAGAATCTAGCGGAGAATCCTACGAGCAGTACTTC
NA NA TRBJ2-1 TRBV19 CASSSIAVGAYNEQFF TGTGCCAGTAGCTCCATAGCGGTAGGAGCCTACAATGAGCAGTTCTTC
TRBD2 NA TRBJ2-7 TRBV13 CASISSGGAREQYF TGTGCCAGCATATCTAGCGGGGGGGCCCGCGAGCAGTACTTC
NA NA TRBJ2-3 TRBV11-3 CASSFSSRSDTQYF TGTGCCAGCAGCTTTAGCTCGCGCTCAGATACGCAGTATTTT
NA NA TRBJ2-3 TRBV7-9 CASSPYRVVTDTQYF TGTGCCAGCAGCCCGTACAGGGTCGTGACAGATACGCAGTATTTT
TRBD1 NA TRBJ2-7 TRBV5-1 CASSPDRAGYEQYF TGCGCCAGCAGCCCGGACAGGGCGGGCTACGAGCAGTACTTC
TRBD1 NA TRBJ1-3 TRBV7-9 CASSPLGQGSGNTIYF TGTGCCAGCAGCCCCCTGGGACAGGGCTCTGGAAACACCATATATTTT
NA NA TRBJ2-5 TRBV18 CASSENAETQYF TGTGCCAGCTCAGAGAACGCCGAGACCCAGTACTTC
TRBD1 NA TRBJ1-1 TRBV28 CASSTRTGLNTEAFF TGTGCCAGCAGTACCCGGACAGGACTGAACACTGAAGCTTTCTTT